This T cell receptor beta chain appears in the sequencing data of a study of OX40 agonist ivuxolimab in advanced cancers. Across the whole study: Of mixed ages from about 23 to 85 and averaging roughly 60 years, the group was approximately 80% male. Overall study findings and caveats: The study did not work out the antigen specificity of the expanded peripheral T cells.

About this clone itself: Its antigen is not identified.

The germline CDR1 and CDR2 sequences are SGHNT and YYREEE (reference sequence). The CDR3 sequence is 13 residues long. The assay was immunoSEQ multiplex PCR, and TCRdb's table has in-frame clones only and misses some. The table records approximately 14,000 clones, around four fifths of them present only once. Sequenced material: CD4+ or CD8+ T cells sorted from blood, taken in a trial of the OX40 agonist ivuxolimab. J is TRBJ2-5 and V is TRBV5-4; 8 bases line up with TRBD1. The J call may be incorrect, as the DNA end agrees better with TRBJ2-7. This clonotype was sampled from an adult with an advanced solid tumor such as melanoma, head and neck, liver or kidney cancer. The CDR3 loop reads CASSTGQGDEQYF. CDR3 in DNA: TGTGCCAGCAGCACAGGACAGGGTGACGAGCAGTACTTC.